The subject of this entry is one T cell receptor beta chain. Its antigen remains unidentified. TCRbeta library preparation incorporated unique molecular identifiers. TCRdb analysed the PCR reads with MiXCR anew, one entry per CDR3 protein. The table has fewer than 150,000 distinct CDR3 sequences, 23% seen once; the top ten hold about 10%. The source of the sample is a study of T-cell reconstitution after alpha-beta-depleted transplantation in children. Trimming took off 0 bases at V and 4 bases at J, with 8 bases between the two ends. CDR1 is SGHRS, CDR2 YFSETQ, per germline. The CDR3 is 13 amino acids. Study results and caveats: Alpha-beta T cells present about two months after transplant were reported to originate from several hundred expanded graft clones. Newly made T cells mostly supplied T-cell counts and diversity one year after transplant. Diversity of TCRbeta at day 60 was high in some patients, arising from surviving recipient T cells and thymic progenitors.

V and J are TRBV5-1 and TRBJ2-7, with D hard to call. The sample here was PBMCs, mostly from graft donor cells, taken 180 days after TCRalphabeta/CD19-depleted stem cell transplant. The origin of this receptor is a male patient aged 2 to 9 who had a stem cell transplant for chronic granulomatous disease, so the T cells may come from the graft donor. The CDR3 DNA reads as TGCGCCAGCAGCTTGGCCGACATTTACGAGCAGTACTTC. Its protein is CASSLADIYEQYF.